The sequence of this TCR beta chain was determined in a study of T cells in Graves' hyperthyroidism and ophthalmopathy. Study-level results: In the blood, most expanded thyroid clonotypes above 0.001 appeared as well. The authors' 13 V-J model separated ophthalmopathy from stable hyperthyroidism.

This clonotype was seen only a few times. No antigen is known for it. Uncontrolled infection, other autoimmune disease, pregnancy and lactation each barred patients from inclusion. Each diagnosis drew on symptoms, thyroxine, TRAb, thyroid ultrasound and orbital computed tomography findings. What was amplified from RNA transcripts were TCR beta CDR3 regions. First-round RT-PCR targeting the TCR CDR3 was performed with the HTBI primer set. TCRdb reprocessed the multiplex PCR reads with MiXCR, giving one entry per CDR3 protein. The data hold 480,000 or so distinct CDR3 sequences, with over 35% observed a single time. Germline loops: CDR1 MDHEN, CDR2 SYDVKM. V was cut by 5 bases and J by 7 bases, with 18 bases left in between. This CDR3 contains 14 residues.

The receptor was isolated from an adult woman with Graves' disease, either hyperthyroidism or ophthalmopathy (not recorded which). The sample comprised peripheral blood or thyroid tissue (not recorded which). The chain combines TRBV28 with TRBJ2-7; D tentatively fits TRBD1 or TRBD2 (5 bases each). Here the CDR3 reads CASSLQGGGREQYF. CDR3 coding DNA: TGTGCCAGCAGTCTCCAAGGTGGGGGACGGGAGCAGTACTTC.